The 27 T cell receptor beta chains listed next were all sequenced from one sample in a study of esophageal squamous cell carcinoma under preoperative chemotherapy. TCRdb recomputed calls from the PCR reads with MiXCR, one row per CDR3 protein. The sample lists over 25,000 distinct CDR3 sequences, roughly 52% occurring once. Time point defined: after preoperative PTX-NDP chemotherapy. The material was obtained from a patient given preoperative chemotherapy. These receptors were taken from a human donor with esophageal squamous cell carcinoma. The donor label of this sample is uncertain.

This clonotype is labeled medium-sized. The V gene is TRBV7-2, the J gene TRBJ2-3; D not certain. The V and J ends lost 5 bases and 5 bases respectively, with 20 bases between them. The germline V gene has CDR1 SGHTA and CDR2 FQGNSA. The CDR3 has 16 amino acids. The DNA for the CDR3 is TGTGCCAGCAGCAGGCGACACCCCGGATACGTAGATACGCAGTATTTT. Protein sequence: CASSRRHPGYVDTQYF.

This clonotype came up once. V is TRBV14 and J is TRBJ2-1; D is unresolved. TRBJ2-7 matches the DNA end more closely, so the J call is doubtful. Germline values: CDR1 SGHDN, CDR2 FVKESK. The CDR3 contains 11 residues. CDR3 sequence (DNA): TGTGCCAGCTTGCGCGCCTACGAGCAGTACTTC. It specifies CASLRAYEQYF.

Turning to this clonotype: The junction and the germline gene differ at one end; a read error may be behind it. V gene TRBV7-2 combines with J gene TRBJ2-4; 9 bases map to TRBD2. CDR3 size: 15 residues. Looked up from germline, CDR1 is SGHTA and CDR2 is FQGNSA. Here the CDR3 reads CARRVAGGGKDTQYF. The CDR3 DNA reads as TGTGCCCGCAGAGTGGCGGGGGGGGGCAAAGACACGCAGTACTTC. The full variable domain, with the rest looked up from reference TRBV7-2 and TRBJ2-4, is GAGVSQSPSNKVTEKGKDVELRCDPISGHTALYWYRQSLGQGLEFLIYFQGNSAPDKSGLPSDRFSAERTGGSVSTLTIQRTQQEDSAVYLCARRVAGGGKDTQYFGAGTRLSVL.

This clonotype was picked up a small number of times. The V and J genes are TRBV6-2 or TRBV6-3 and TRBJ1-4, with D maybe TRBD1 (6 bases). CDR1 and CDR2 from the germline V gene are MNHEY and SVGEGT. Trimming took off 5 bases at V and 8 bases at J, with 18 bases between the two ends. The CDR3 spans 15 residues. CDR3 bases: TGTGCCAGCAGTCCCCGGGGGGCCTATGAGGAAAAACTGTTTTTT. Translating gives CASSPRGAYEEKLFF.

Of note for this clonotype: Sequence at one end of the junction differs from germline and may be a read error. The CDR3 DNA follows: TGTGCCAGCAGGTTAGTCGGCGGCGACACAGAGACCCAGTATTTC. It codes for CASRLVGGDTETQYF. The chain links TRBV7-8 to TRBJ2-3; D gene ambiguous. Germline V gene sequence: CDR1 SGHVS, CDR2 FQNEAQ. This CDR3 spans 15 amino acids.

This clonotype was observed a few times. The CDR3 loop reads CASSSQLSYEQYF. CDR3 nucleotide sequence: TGTGCCAGCAGCTCCCAGCTCTCCTACGAGCAGTACTTC. The genes are TRBV5-6 and TRBJ2-4; no definite D call. The J call may not be correct, given that the DNA end is closer to TRBJ2-7. The germline gives CDR1 SGHDT, CDR2 YYEEEE. The CDR3 sequence is 13 residues long.

The CDR3 sequence: CASSLQRHTGELFF. The CDR3 DNA is TGTGCCAGCAGCTTACAGCGGCACACCGGGGAGCTGTTTTTT. The chain joins TRBV7-3 to TRBJ2-2; maybe TRBD2 (5 bases). Germline V CDR1 and CDR2: SGHTA, FQGTGA. The CDR3 length is 14 residues. Trimming took off 2 bases at V and 3 bases at J, with 7 bases between the two ends.

In regard to this clonotype: One end of the junction varies from germline; a read error may be responsible. The chain links TRBV7-6 to TRBJ2-3; the D gene is possibly TRBD1 (5 bases). The CDR3 extends over 15 amino acids. Germline assignment: CDR1 SGHVS and CDR2 FNYEAQ. CDR3 amino acids: CAIGLQAVSTGAQFF. CDR3 coding DNA: TGTGCCATCGGCCTCCAGGCTGTCAGCACAGGTGCGCAGTTTTTT.

Only a few counts were recorded for this clonotype. The genes are TRBV11-3 and TRBJ2-1; 8 bases line up with TRBD2. The J call may be incorrect, as the DNA end agrees better with TRBJ2-7. The CDR3 totals 15 residues. The germline V gene has CDR1 SGHNT and CDR2 YENEEA. DNA of the CDR3: TGTGCCAGCAGCTTCTTAGCGGGAAGACTCTACGAGCAGTACTTC. This sequence encodes CASSFLAGRLYEQYF.

The sample holds many counts of this clonotype. V gene TRBV7-2 combines with J gene TRBJ2-5; D possibly corresponds to TRBD1 (5 bases). CDR3 length equals 14 residues. Trimming stripped 5 bases from V and 5 bases from J, with 15 bases between. Per germline, CDR1 SGHTA and CDR2 FQGNSA. CDR3 loop: CASSDSGRAETQYF. The CDR3 DNA reads TGTGCCAGCAGCGATTCGGGCAGGGCCGAGACCCAGTACTTC.

This clonotype showed up many times. The chain uses TRBV6-5 and TRBJ2-7, with 8 bases that match TRBD1. The CDR3 is 15 residues long. Germline V gene data show CDR1 as MNHEY and CDR2 as SVGAGI. The trim removed 4 bases at V and 2 bases at J, leaving 7 bases unmatched. CDR3: CASSSRTGFTYEQYF. CDR3 sequence (DNA): TGTGCCAGCAGTTCCCGGACAGGGTTCACCTACGAGCAGTACTTC.

This chain uses TRBV7-9 with TRBJ2-4; TRBD1 is a possible D gene (5 bases). Per germline, CDR1 SEHNR and CDR2 FQNEAQ (reference sequence). The CDR3 runs to 14 residues. The DNA of the CDR3 is TGTGCGGGGCGCTGGGGCCGTGGAGTAGACATTCAGTACTTC. Translated: CAGRWGRGVDIQYF.

This clonotype came up a few times. This rearrangement joins TRBV11-1 to TRBJ2-1; D ambiguous. The germline gives CDR1 SGHAT, CDR2 FQDESV (reference sequence). Trimming removed 0 bases at V and 9 bases at J, with 18 bases between. The CDR3 totals 16 residues. This CDR3 reads CASSLARTQTQGEQFF. The CDR3 region has the DNA TGTGCCAGCAGCTTAGCGCGGACCCAGACCCAAGGTGAGCAGTTCTTC.

For this clonotype: The junction and the germline gene differ at one end; a read error may be behind it. The chain links TRBV7-2 to TRBJ2-3; 8 positions agree with TRBD2. The DNA end lines up better with TRBJ2-5; the J call may be wrong. CDR3 length equals 14 residues. The germline V gene has CDR1 SGHTA and CDR2 FQGNSA. The CDR3 protein is CAGSGGGGKDTQYF. CDR3 in DNA: TGTGCGGGGAGCGGGGGCGGGGGCAAAGATACCCAGTACTTC.

This clonotype has only one observation. One end of the junction varies from germline; a read error may be responsible. This chain uses TRBV7-9 with TRBJ1-1; no clear D. The CDR3 is 13 amino acids. The V gene's germline CDR1 is SEHNR and CDR2 FQNEAQ (reference sequence). CDR3 sequence reads: CASSPPYNTDSFF. The CDR3 nucleotides are TGTGCCAGCAGCCCTCCATACAACACTGACTCTTTCTTC.

This clonotype was recorded only once. The junction differs from germline at one of its ends, possibly a read error. The rearrangement uses TRBV7-2 and TRBJ2-3, with D perhaps TRBD1 or TRBD2 (6 bases each). Germline V gene lookup returns CDR1 SGHTA and CDR2 FQGNSA. This CDR3 contains 15 residues. CDR3 nucleotide sequence: TGTGGCGGCGGCTTCGGGGGCCATGCAGGAGATACGCAGTATTTC. Translated, it gives CGGGFGGHAGDTQYF.

This clonotype was recorded many times. The chain couples TRBV7-9 to TRBJ2-5; D is perhaps TRBD1 or TRBD2 (5 bases each). Germline-derived CDR1 and CDR2 are SEHNR and FQNEAQ (reference sequence). CDR3 length equals 13 residues. V lost 0 bases, J lost 5 bases, and 7 bases lay in between. The CDR3 DNA follows: TGTGCCAGCAGCTTAGCCGGGACGGAGACCCAGTACTTC. This encodes CASSLAGTETQYF.

Notes on this clonotype: A much larger clonotype is one base distant, so this may be a read error. The chain is built from TRBV12-5 and TRBJ2-5, with 7 bases fitting TRBD2. Germline CDR1 and CDR2: LGHNT and FRNRAP. The CDR3 sequence is 17 residues long. J lost 11 bases, V lost 0 bases, and 18 bases had no gene match. As DNA, the CDR3 is TGTGCTAGTGGTTTGGTACTAGCGCCACTCTTTAACAATGAGCAGTACTTC. This codes for CASGLVLAPLFNNEQYF.

The rearrangement links TRBV20-1 to TRBJ2-1; D call uncertain. The germline V and J ends were trimmed by 0 bases and 3 bases, with 12 bases remaining between them. Germline loops: CDR1 DFQATT, CDR2 SNEGSKA (reference sequence). This CDR3 comprises 15 residues. The CDR3 protein is CSARDVLGIYNEQFF. CDR3 coding DNA: TGCAGTGCTAGAGATGTTCTGGGGATCTACAATGAGCAGTTCTTC.

This clonotype appeared many times. This chain links TRBV7-8 with TRBJ2-1; D not certain. The germline CDR1 and CDR2 sequences are SGHVS and FQNEAQ. The length of the CDR3 is 14 residues. V was clipped by 1 base and J by 10 bases, with 14 bases between them. CDR3 protein: CASSLGAQRYEQFF. Here the CDR3 DNA reads TGTGCCAGCAGCTTAGGTGCCCAACGATACGAGCAGTTCTTC.

The sample holds many counts of this clonotype. The genes are TRBV12-3 or TRBV12-4 and TRBJ2-5, with TRBD1 matching 10 bases. Losses at the gene ends were 7 bases for V and 5 bases for J; bases not matched to a gene: 7. The CDR3 runs 14 residues. CDR3 protein: CASTDRGRGETQYF. CDR3 coding DNA: TGTGCCAGCACCGACAGGGGGCGCGGGGAGACCCAGTACTTC.

The rearrangement joins TRBV7-9 to TRBJ2-2; a weak D match, TRBD1 (6 bases). This CDR3 region has 15 residues. Germline-derived CDR1 and CDR2 are SEHNR and FQNEAQ (reference sequence). V lost 5 bases to trimming and J lost 0 bases, with 10 bases between them. The CDR3 DNA reads as TGTGCCAGCAGCCTAAGACAGGCGAACACCGGGGAGCTGTTTTTT. Translating gives CASSLRQANTGELFF.

This clonotype was recorded a few times. The chain has TRBV19 and TRBJ1-1; 8 bases match TRBD1. This CDR3 has 16 residues. With 6 bases clipped from V and 1 base from J, the junction kept 10 bases outside the gene matches. Germline V gene sequence: CDR1 LNHDA, CDR2 SQIVND (reference sequence). CDR3 sequence reads: CASSPSDRGPNTEAFF. CDR3 nucleotide sequence: TGTGCCAGTAGCCCGTCAGACAGGGGCCCGAACACTGAAGCTTTCTTT.

In its sample, this clonotype was seen many times. The gene calls are TRBV5-4 and TRBJ2-1; a possible D gene is TRBD1 (5 bases). The V end lost 3 bases, the J end lost 7 bases, and 11 bases lay between the germline ends. There are 13 residues in the CDR3. CDR1 is SGHNT and CDR2 is YYREEE in the germline V gene (reference sequence). CDR3 in amino acids: CASSSTAVNEQFF. CDR3 DNA: TGTGCCAGCAGCTCGACAGCCGTAAATGAGCAGTTCTTC.

Points on this clonotype: The junction departs from germline at one end; a sequencing error may be responsible. This chain links TRBV7-3 with TRBJ2-4; maybe TRBD2 (6 bases). Germline V gives CDR1 SGHTA, CDR2 FQGTGA. The CDR3 covers 17 residues. Here the CDR3 reads CASSLELGRGAKDTQYF. In DNA, the CDR3 is TGTGCCAGCAGCCTCGAACTGGGGCGGGGAGCCAAAGACACGCAGTATTTC.

The chain uses TRBV7-6 and TRBJ2-4; D possibly corresponds to TRBD2 (6 bases). The last part of the DNA fits TRBJ2-3 better; the J call may be wrong. Germline V gene lookup returns CDR1 SGHVS and CDR2 FNYEAQ. The CDR3 length is 14 residues. The CDR3 sequence is CAITGRGATNTQYF. The CDR3 DNA follows: TGTGCCATCACGGGGCGGGGAGCCACAAACACTCAGTATTTT.

This clonotype was detected many times. The gene calls are TRBV12-3 or TRBV12-4 and TRBJ2-2, with TRBD2 matching over 10 bases. The ends lost 6 bases at V and 0 bases at J; junction bases unmatched: 4. The CDR3 sequence is 16 residues long. CDR3 residues: CASSSLAGANTGELFF. The CDR3 DNA is TGTGCCAGCAGCTCTCTAGCGGGGGCGAACACCGGGGAGCTGTTTTTT.